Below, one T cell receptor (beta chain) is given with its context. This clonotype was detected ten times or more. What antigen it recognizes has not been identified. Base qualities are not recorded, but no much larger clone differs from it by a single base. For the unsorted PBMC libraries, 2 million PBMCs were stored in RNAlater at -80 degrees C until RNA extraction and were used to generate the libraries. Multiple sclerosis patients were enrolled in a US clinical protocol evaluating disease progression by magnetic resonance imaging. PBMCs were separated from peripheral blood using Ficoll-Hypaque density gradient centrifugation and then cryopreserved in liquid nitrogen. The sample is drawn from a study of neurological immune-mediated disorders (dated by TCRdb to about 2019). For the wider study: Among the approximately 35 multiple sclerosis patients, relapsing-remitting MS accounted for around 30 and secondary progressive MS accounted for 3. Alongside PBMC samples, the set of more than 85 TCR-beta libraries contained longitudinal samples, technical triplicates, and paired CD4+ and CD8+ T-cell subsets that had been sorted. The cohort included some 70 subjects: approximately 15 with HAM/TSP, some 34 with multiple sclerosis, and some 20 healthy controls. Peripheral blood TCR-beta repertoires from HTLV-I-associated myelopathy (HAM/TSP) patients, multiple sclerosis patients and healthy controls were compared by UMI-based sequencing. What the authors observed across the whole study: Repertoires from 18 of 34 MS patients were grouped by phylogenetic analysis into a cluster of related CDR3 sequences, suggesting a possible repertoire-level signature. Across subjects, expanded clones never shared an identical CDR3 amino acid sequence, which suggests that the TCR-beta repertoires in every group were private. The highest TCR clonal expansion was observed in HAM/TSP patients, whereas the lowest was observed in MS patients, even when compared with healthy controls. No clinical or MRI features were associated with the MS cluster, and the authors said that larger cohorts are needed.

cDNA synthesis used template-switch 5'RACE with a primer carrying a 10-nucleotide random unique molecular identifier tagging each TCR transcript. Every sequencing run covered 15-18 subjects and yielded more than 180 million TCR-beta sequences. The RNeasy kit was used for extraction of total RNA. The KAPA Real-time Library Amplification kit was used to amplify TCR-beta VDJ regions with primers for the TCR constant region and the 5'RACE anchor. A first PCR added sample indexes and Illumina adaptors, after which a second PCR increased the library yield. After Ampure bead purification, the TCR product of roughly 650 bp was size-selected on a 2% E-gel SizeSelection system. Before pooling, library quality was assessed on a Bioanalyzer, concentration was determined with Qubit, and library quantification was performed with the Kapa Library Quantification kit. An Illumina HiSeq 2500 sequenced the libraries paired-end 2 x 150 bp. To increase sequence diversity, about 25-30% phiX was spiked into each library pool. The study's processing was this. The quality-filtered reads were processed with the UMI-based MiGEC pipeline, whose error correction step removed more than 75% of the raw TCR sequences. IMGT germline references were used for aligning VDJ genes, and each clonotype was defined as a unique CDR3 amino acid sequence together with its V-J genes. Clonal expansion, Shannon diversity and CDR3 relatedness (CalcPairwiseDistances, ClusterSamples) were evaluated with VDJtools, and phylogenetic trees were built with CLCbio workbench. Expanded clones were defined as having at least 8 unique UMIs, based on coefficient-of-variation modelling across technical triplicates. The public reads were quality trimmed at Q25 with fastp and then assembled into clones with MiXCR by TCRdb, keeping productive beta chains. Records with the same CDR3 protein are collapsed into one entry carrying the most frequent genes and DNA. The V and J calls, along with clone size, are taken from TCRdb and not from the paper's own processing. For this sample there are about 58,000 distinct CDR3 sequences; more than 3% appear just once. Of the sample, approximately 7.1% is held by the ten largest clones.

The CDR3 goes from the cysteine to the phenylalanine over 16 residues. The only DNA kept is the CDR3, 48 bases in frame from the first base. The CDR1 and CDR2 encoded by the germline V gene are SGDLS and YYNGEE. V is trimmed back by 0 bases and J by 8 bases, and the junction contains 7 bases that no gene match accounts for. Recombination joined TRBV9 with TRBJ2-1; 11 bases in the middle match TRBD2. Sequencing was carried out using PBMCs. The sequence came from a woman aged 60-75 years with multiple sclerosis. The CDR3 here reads CASSVAISGGAHEQFF. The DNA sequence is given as TGTGCCAGCAGCGTAGCTATTAGCGGGGGGGCACATGAGCAGTTCTTC.